This T cell receptor (beta chain) was identified during a study of regulatory T cells in long-lasting Graves disease. As concerns this clonotype: Its target is unknown.

Time point meaning: newly diagnosed GD, antithyroid drugs for less than 3 months. RNA extracted from PBMCs served as the sequencing template. From an endocrinology department in Xi'an, China, came the patients. CDR3-region Arm-PCR and iRepertoire HTBI primers produced the TCR beta libraries. TCRdb re-called the multiplex PCR reads with MiXCR, one entry per CDR3 protein. The table has approximately 310,000 distinct CDR3 sequences, 15% to 20% seen once. Germline V gene sequence: CDR1 SGHDN, CDR2 FVKESK. J gave up 3 bases and V 2 bases, and 2 bases lay outside the gene matches. The CDR3 is made up of 16 amino acids. Overall study findings and caveats: Persistent Graves' patients had lower TCR diversity than newly diagnosed ones.

This clonotype originated in a female donor with Graves disease. The starting material was peripheral blood mononuclear cells (PBMCs), obtained at new diagnosis, from a patient treated with antithyroid drugs. V gene TRBV14 combines with J gene TRBJ2-1; the match to TRBD2 covers 12 bases. The DNA for the CDR3 is TGTGCCAGCAGCCAACTAGCGGGAGGGATCTACAATGAGCAGTTCTTC. Residues: CASSQLAGGIYNEQFF.